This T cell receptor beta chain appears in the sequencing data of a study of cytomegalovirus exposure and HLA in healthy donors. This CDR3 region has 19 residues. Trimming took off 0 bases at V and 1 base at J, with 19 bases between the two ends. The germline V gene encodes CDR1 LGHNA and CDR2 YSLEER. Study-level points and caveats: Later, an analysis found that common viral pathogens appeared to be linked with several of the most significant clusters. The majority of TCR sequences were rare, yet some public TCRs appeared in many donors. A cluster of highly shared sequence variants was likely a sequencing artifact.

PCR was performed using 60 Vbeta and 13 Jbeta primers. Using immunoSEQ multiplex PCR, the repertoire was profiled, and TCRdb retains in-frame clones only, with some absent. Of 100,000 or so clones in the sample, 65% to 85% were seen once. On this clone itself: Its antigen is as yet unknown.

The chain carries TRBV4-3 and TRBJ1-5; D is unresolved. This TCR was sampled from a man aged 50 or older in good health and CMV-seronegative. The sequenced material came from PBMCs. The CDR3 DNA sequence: TGCGCCAGCAGCCAAGATCGAGTTGAGCGGGGTTGGAGCAATCAGCCCCAGCATTTT. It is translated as CASSQDRVERGWSNQPQHF.